Listed below are T cell receptor beta chains from one sample, sequenced in a study of early T cells in non-severe SARS-CoV-2 infection. TCRdb called the 5' RACE reads again in MiXCR, with one record for every CDR3 protein. This table has about 22,000 distinct CDR3 sequences, 3.6% appearing once. The specimen sequenced was whole blood. Every receptor here comes from an adult who was a healthcare worker with PCR-confirmed SARS-CoV-2 infection or an uninfected control (not recorded which). CDR3s include the opening cysteine and the closing phenylalanine or tryptophan. A D gene is named only where the DNA matches it firmly. Rows give clone size only sometimes, using once, few, many, or a class for an expanded clone.

>NA|TRBV2|many|TRBJ2-2
CASSEEGTDSEGTGELFF
TGTGCCAGCAGTGAAGAAGGGACGGACTCGGAGGGCACCGGGGAGCTGTTTTTT
>NA|TRBV2|NA|TRBJ2-7
CASSVRYNYEQYF
TGTGCCAGCAGTGTGAGATACAACTACGAGCAGTACTTC
>NA|TRBV3-1|NA|TRBJ2-5
CASSQGLSQETQYF
TGTGCCAGCAGCCAGGGACTTTCCCAAGAGACCCAGTACTTC
>NA|TRBV11-1|many|TRBJ1-4
CASSFRDRTNEKLFF
TGTGCCAGCAGCTTTCGGGATCGGACTAATGAAAAACTGTTTTTT
>TRBD1|TRBV18|many|TRBJ2-7
CASSPGDSYEQYF
TGTGCCAGCTCACCCGGGGACAGCTACGAGCAGTACTTC
>TRBD2|TRBV7-2|few|TRBJ2-3
CASSLMARGGDTQYF
TGTGCCAGCAGCTTAATGGCGCGGGGGGGAGATACGCAGTATTTT
>NA|TRBV5-5|many|TRBJ1-5
CASSSFQEGNSNQPQHF
TGTGCCAGCAGCTCCTTTCAAGAGGGAAATAGCAATCAGCCCCAGCATTTT
>NA|TRBV12-3/TRBV12-4|many|TRBJ2-2
CASRSSTGELFF
TGTGCCAGCAGATCAAGCACCGGGGAGCTGTTTTTT
>NA|TRBV7-9|many|TRBJ2-7
CASSLGGVRSSYEQYF
TGTGCCAGCAGCTTAGGCGGGGTTCGGAGCTCCTACGAGCAGTACTTC
>NA|TRBV20-1|once|TRBJ1-2
CSASYVNGYTF
TGCAGTGCTAGTTATGTTAATGGCTACACCTTC
>NA|TRBV7-8|many|TRBJ2-7
CASSQVLSGGRHYEQYF
TGTGCCAGCAGCCAAGTACTTAGCGGAGGTAGACACTACGAGCAGTACTTC
>NA|TRBV20-1|medium-sized|TRBJ1-2
CSAPDRYYGYTF
TGCAGTGCTCCCGACAGATACTATGGCTACACCTTC
>NA|TRBV27|many|TRBJ1-4
CASSFRGLWGEKLFF
TGTGCCAGCAGTTTTCGGGGACTGTGGGGGGAAAAACTGTTTTTT
>TRBD1|TRBV12-3/TRBV12-4|NA|TRBJ2-5
CASSLSGGARRGQETQYF
TGTGCCAGCAGTTTATCAGGGGGCGCAAGGAGAGGGCAAGAGACCCAGTACTTC
>TRBD2|TRBV12-3/TRBV12-4|many|TRBJ2-5
CASSLMVAGGSVQETQYF
TGTGCCAGCAGTTTAATGGTAGCGGGGGGGTCCGTCCAAGAGACCCAGTACTTC
>NA|TRBV6-5|medium-sized|TRBJ1-3
CATLQGAGNTIYF
TGTGCCACGCTACAAGGGGCTGGAAACACCATATATTTT
>TRBD1|TRBV5-6|many|TRBJ2-5
CASSLGLTGMETQYF
TGTGCCAGCAGCTTGGGCCTGACAGGGATGGAGACCCAGTACTTC
>NA|TRBV4-2|many|TRBJ2-1
CASSQDPVVPVSSNEQFF
TGTGCCAGCAGCCAAGACCCCGTCGTCCCTGTTAGCAGTAATGAGCAGTTCTTC
>NA|TRBV19|many|TRBJ1-1
CASSIIGKRGNTEAFF
TGTGCCAGTAGTATAATCGGGAAGAGGGGGAACACTGAAGCTTTCTTT
>NA|TRBV28|many|TRBJ1-6
CASNPGGVSPLHF
TGTGCCAGCAACCCCGGCGGAGTTTCACCCCTCCACTTT
>NA|TRBV6-1|many|TRBJ2-3
CASSAVGSTDTQYF
TGTGCCAGCAGTGCCGTGGGGAGCACAGATACGCAGTATTTT
>TRBD2|TRBV9|few|TRBJ2-7
CASSPLPSGDEQYF
TGTGCCAGCAGCCCCCTGCCAAGCGGGGACGAGCAGTACTTC
>NA|TRBV6-5|many|TRBJ1-2
CASKSTATYGYTF
TGTGCCAGCAAATCTACAGCGACTTATGGCTACACCTTC
>TRBD1|TRBV7-6|many|TRBJ2-7
CASSLGVGTGTYEQYF
TGTGCCAGCAGCTTAGGTGTAGGGACAGGGACCTACGAGCAGTACTTC
>NA|TRBV5-4|many|TRBJ2-1
CASSSPIPNNEQFF
TGTGCCAGCAGCTCACCCATCCCCAACAATGAGCAGTTCTTC
>NA|TRBV4-1|many|TRBJ1-1
CASSQGPGGSETEAFF
TGCGCCAGCAGCCAAGGTCCGGGGGGGAGTGAGACTGAAGCTTTCTTT
>NA|TRBV10-3|NA|TRBJ2-7
CAIRGISYEQYF
TGTGCCATCAGAGGGATCTCCTACGAGCAGTACTTC